Shown below are 9 T cell receptor beta chains from a single sample sequenced in a study of neurological immune-mediated disorders (dated by TCRdb to the late 2010s). The library was made by 5' RACE. The instrument was an Illumina HiSeq 2500. The public sequencing data were trimmed at Q25 with fastp and processed into clonotypes with MiXCR by TCRdb, which kept only in-frame beta chains. Identical CDR3 proteins give one entry, which carries the most common genes and DNA. Recorded for this sample are 130,000 or so distinct CDR3 sequences; about 3.2% of them occurred a single time. The ten biggest clones cover 1.3% of the sample. Sample: PBMCs. The source is a woman in her 30s with multiple sclerosis.

This clonotype was observed many times. The chain links TRBV27 to TRBJ2-1; D is possibly TRBD1 (6 bases). The CDR3 is 18 residues long. CDR1 and CDR2 from the germline V gene are MNHEY and SMNVEV (reference sequence). V shed 2 bases and J shed 0 bases, with 17 bases lying between them. The CDR3 DNA is TGTGCCAGCAGTTTACGGTTCTTGAGGGGGAGCTCCTACAATGAGCAGTTCTTC. Residues: CASSLRFLRGSSYNEQFF.

This clonotype was counted many times. The rearrangement links TRBV5-1 to TRBJ2-2; D gene uncertain. Germline CDR1 is SGHRS and CDR2 is YFSETQ. This CDR3 contains 14 residues. Between the trimmed V and J ends, which lost 1 base and 8 bases, there was a span of 12 bases. CDR3 in DNA: TGCGCCAGCAGCTTGTCACAGCTATCTGGGGAGCTGTTTTTT. It translates to CASSLSQLSGELFF.

This clonotype appeared many times. The V and J genes are TRBV7-9 and TRBJ2-5; perhaps TRBD2 as D (7 bases). This CDR3 region has 16 residues. The V end lost 5 bases, the J end lost 2 bases, and 18 bases lay between the germline ends. Per the germline V gene, CDR1 is SEHNR and CDR2 is FQNEAQ (reference sequence). The CDR3 sequence: CASSIRRGGLQETQYF. In DNA form, the CDR3 reads TGTGCCAGCAGCATACGTAGGGGGGGCCTTCAAGAGACCCAGTACTTC.

This clonotype was recorded many times. The chain recombines TRBV6-1 with TRBJ1-1; 11 nucleotides agree with TRBD1. The germline V gene encodes CDR1 MNHNS and CDR2 SASEGT. The CDR3 runs 16 residues. Unmatched junction bases numbered 10, after V lost 6 bases and J lost 4 bases. This CDR3 is CASSAGTGGFSTEAFF. The CDR3, as DNA: TGTGCCAGCAGCGCCGGGACAGGGGGGTTCAGCACTGAAGCTTTCTTT.

This clonotype showed up many times. The J gene is TRBJ2-3, the V gene TRBV7-2; a possible D gene is TRBD2 (6 bases). Looked up from germline, CDR1 is SGHTA and CDR2 is FQGNSA. The CDR3 has 16 residues. Trimming removed 5 bases at V and 7 bases at J, with 22 bases between. The CDR3 spells CASSPSEPWVAHTQYF. Here the CDR3 DNA reads TGTGCCAGCAGCCCTAGCGAACCCTGGGTCGCGCATACGCAGTATTTT.

This clonotype was seen repeatedly, ten times or more. The genes are TRBV7-6 and TRBJ1-2; D not certain. This CDR3 has 13 amino acids. V lost 8 bases, J lost 3 bases, and 13 bases lay in between. CDR1 is SGHVS, CDR2 FNYEAQ, per germline. CDR3 sequence: CASGPNVDYGYTF. The CDR3 nucleotides are TGTGCCAGCGGCCCCAATGTAGACTATGGCTACACCTTC.

This clonotype was counted ten times or more. The chain is built from TRBV5-1 and TRBJ1-1; 8 bases are a match to TRBD1. The CDR3 extends over 15 amino acids. Germline V lookup: CDR1 SGHRS, CDR2 YFSETQ. Trimming removed 2 bases from V and 8 bases from J; junction bases left unmatched: 11. The CDR3 coding sequence is TGCGCCAGCAGCTTTTCAGGGGGCAAACGTATCGAAGCTTTCTTT. Protein product: CASSFSGGKRIEAFF. The full variable domain, in which reference TRBV5-1 and TRBJ1-1 provide the parts outside the CDR3, is KAGVTQTPRYLIKTRGQQVTLSCSPISGHRSVSWYQQTPGQGLQFLFEYFSETQRNKGNFPGRFSGRQFSNSRSEMNVSTLELGDSALYLCASSFSGGKRIEAFFGQGTRLTVV.

Ten or more counts support this clonotype. CDR3 in amino acids: CSAREAPGEEKLFF. The CDR3 DNA sequence: TGCAGTGCTAGAGAGGCCCCGGGCGAGGAAAAACTGTTTTTT. This chain connects TRBV20-1 to TRBJ1-4; no clear D. The germline V gene has CDR1 DFQATT and CDR2 SNEGSKA (reference sequence). The CDR3 has 14 residues. V was shortened by 0 bases and J by 8 bases, with 13 bases between the two germline ends.

In this sample, this clonotype turned up a few times. The CDR3 loop reads CASGLTGETQYF. Written as DNA, the CDR3 is TGTGCTAGTGGTTTGACAGGAGAGACCCAGTACTTC. The chain joins TRBV12-5 to TRBJ2-5, with a tentative D call TRBD1 (5 bases). The CDR3 runs 12 residues. Germline V gene data show CDR1 as LGHNT and CDR2 as FRNRAP. The germline V and J ends were trimmed by 2 bases and 4 bases, with 5 bases remaining between them.